The present T cell receptor beta chain was sequenced within a study of T-cell memory formation after mild COVID-19. Germline V gene sequence: CDR1 LNHNV, CDR2 YYDKDF (reference sequence). Unmatched junction bases numbered 3, after V lost 5 bases and J lost 0 bases. The CDR3 runs 15 residues. TCRdb recomputed calls from the 5' RACE reads with MiXCR, one row per CDR3 protein. Found here are roughly 620,000 distinct CDR3 sequences, more than 15% of them singletons; the top ten hold around 12%. This clonotype was seen only a few times. The sample comprised PBMCs or a T cell subset sorted from them (not recorded which). The TCR originated in an adult woman who had mild COVID-19 (a few samples of this study predate the infection). Cell type and time point are not known. The genes are TRBV15 and TRBJ2-2; 7 nucleotides align to TRBD2. The CDR3 reads CATSPGLTNTGELFF. CDR3 nucleotide sequence: TGTGCCACCAGCCCGGGACTAACGAACACCGGGGAGCTGTTTTTT.